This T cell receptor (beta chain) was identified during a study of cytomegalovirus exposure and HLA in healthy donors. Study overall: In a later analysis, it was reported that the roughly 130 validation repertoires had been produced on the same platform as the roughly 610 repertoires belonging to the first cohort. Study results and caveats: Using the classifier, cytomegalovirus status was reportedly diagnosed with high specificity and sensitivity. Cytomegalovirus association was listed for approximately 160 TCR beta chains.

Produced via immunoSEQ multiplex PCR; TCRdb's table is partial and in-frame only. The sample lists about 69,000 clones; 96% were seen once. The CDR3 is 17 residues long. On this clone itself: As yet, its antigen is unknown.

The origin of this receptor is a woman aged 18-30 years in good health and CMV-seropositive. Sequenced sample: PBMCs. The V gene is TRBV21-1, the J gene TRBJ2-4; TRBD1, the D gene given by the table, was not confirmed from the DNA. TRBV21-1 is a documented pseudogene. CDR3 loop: CASSGTGGTLAKNIQYF. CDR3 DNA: TGTGCCAGCAGCGGGACAGGGGGAACACTAGCCAAAAACATTCAGTACTTC.